This TCR beta chain appears in the sequencing data of a study of T cell responses to AZD1222 COVID-19 vaccine. This CDR3 region has 14 residues. Germline assignment: CDR1 MDHEN and CDR2 SYDVKM. V gave up 4 bases and J gave up 2 bases, with 10 bases separating them. Sequencing was performed with immunoSEQ multiplex PCR; in TCRdb, only in-frame clones are kept and a portion is missing. The repertoire includes 95,000 to 150,000 clones, 80% to 90% of them detected once, and approximately 3.1% sits in the top ten. The sample consisted of peripheral blood, taken on day 0 of AZD1222 vaccination. The receptor was derived from an adult in good health. The rearrangement links TRBV28 to TRBJ2-3; no clear D gene. The CDR3 DNA follows: TGTGCCAGCAGTTCAAACAGTGCCACAGATACGCAGTATTTT. This sequence encodes CASSSNSATDTQYF.